These 32 T cell receptor beta chains were sequenced from one sample in a study of CD8 T cells in Susac syndrome. RNA in amounts of roughly 0.5 to 1 ug was reverse transcribed with random hexamers. TCRdb processed the immunoSEQ multiplex PCR reads anew with MiXCR; each CDR3 protein has one entry. The table includes a few hundred thousand distinct CDR3 sequences, more than 80% detected once. The material sequenced was CD8+ T cells from PBMCs. The receptors here all came from a human donor with multiple sclerosis.

The chain has TRBV30 and TRBJ1-2; D is ambiguous. V lost 1 base to trimming and J lost 7 bases, with 10 bases between them. The CDR3 totals 12 residues. The germline V gene has CDR1 GTSNPN and CDR2 SVGIG (reference sequence). This CDR3 reads CAWSEAGGGYTF. The CDR3 nucleotides are TGTGCCTGGAGTGAAGCCGGCGGTGGCTACACCTTC.

There are a few counts of this clonotype. The genes are TRBV13 and TRBJ2-7; no firm D call. The V and J ends lost 1 base and 6 bases respectively, with 7 bases between them. This CDR3 has 12 amino acids. The germline CDR1 and CDR2 sequences are PRHDT and FYEKMQ (reference sequence). Here the CDR3 reads CASSLVGFEQYF. In DNA, the CDR3 is TGTGCCAGCAGCTTAGTTGGGTTCGAGCAGTACTTC.

V is TRBV19 and J is TRBJ2-7; D gene uncertain. Trimming pared 0 bases from V and 2 bases from J, leaving 8 bases between. Looked up from germline, CDR1 is LNHDA and CDR2 is SQIVND (reference sequence). This CDR3 comprises 14 residues. CDR3 protein: CASSIEDIPYEQYF. CDR3 bases: TGTGCCAGTAGTATAGAAGACATTCCCTACGAGCAGTACTTC.

The chain uses TRBV7-9 and TRBJ1-4; possible D gene TRBD1, 6 bases. CDR3 length: 13 residues. The V end was cut by 5 bases, the J end by 8 bases, with 12 bases between. The germline CDR1 and CDR2 sequences are SEHNR and FQNEAQ (reference sequence). Here the CDR3 reads CASSRGAEEKLFF. DNA of the CDR3: TGTGCCAGCAGCCGGGGGGCCGAGGAAAAACTGTTTTTT.

V usage is TRBV10-3 and J usage is TRBJ2-1; D tentatively fits TRBD1 or TRBD2 (5 bases each). Per the germline V gene, CDR1 is ENHRY and CDR2 is SYGVKD. This CDR3 has 13 amino acids. V was clipped by 10 bases and J by 8 bases, with 18 bases between them. In nucleotides, the CDR3 is TGTGCCAACCGGGACCCTTCTGGCCATGAGCAGTTCTTC. The encoded protein is CANRDPSGHEQFF.

The rearrangement links TRBV6-5 to TRBJ2-2, with D possibly matching TRBD2 (5 bases). Germline V lookup: CDR1 MNHEY, CDR2 SVGAGI. V lost 4 bases and J lost 0, with 18 bases in between. The length of the CDR3 is 18 residues. The CDR3 reads CASSLVLPGGSNTGELFF. In DNA form, the CDR3 reads TGTGCCAGCAGTTTGGTCCTTCCCGGAGGATCGAACACCGGGGAGCTGTTTTTT.

This clonotype was observed a single time. The CDR3 sequence: CASSSPNSNQPQHF. In DNA form, the CDR3 reads TGTGCCAGCAGTTCCCCTAATAGCAATCAGCCCCAGCATTTT. This chain joins TRBV28 and TRBJ1-5; D is ambiguous. Germline values: CDR1 MDHEN, CDR2 SYDVKM. The CDR3 contains 14 residues. V gave up 4 bases and J gave up 0 bases, with 7 bases separating them.

This sequence joins TRBV30 and TRBJ1-1, with no clear D. Germline V gene sequence: CDR1 GTSNPN, CDR2 SVGIG (reference sequence). V gave up 8 bases and J gave up 7 bases, with 14 bases separating them. CDR3 length equals 11 residues. The CDR3: CAGIGALEAFF. CDR3 coding DNA: TGTGCCGGAATAGGAGCGCTTGAAGCTTTCTTT.

The chain links TRBV20-1 to TRBJ2-1; D ambiguous. This CDR3 contains 15 residues. With 4 bases removed from V and 0 bases from J, the gap between germline ends came to 13 bases. Germline lookup yields CDR1 DFQATT and CDR2 SNEGSKA (reference sequence). The CDR3 DNA reads as TGCAGTGCTATTAAGGCAGCCGACTCCTACAATGAGCAGTTCTTC. This codes for CSAIKAADSYNEQFF.

This clonotype was seen a few times. The CDR3 here is CASSSTGESNQPQHF. CDR3 nucleotides: TGTGCCAGTAGTTCCACAGGGGAAAGCAATCAGCCCCAGCATTTT. This rearrangement joins TRBV19 to TRBJ1-5; TRBD1 matches 7 bases. This CDR3 has 15 amino acids. Germline V gene data show CDR1 as LNHDA and CDR2 as SQIVND (reference sequence). J gave up 1 base and V 5 bases, and 5 bases lay outside the gene matches.

The chain employs TRBV28 and TRBJ2-7; TRBD2 agrees at 8 bases. The CDR3 length is 17 residues. Germline V gene data show CDR1 as MDHEN and CDR2 as SYDVKM. V dropped 5 bases and J dropped 0; count of bases not matched to a gene: 12. CDR3 nucleotides: TGTGCCAGCAGTCTCCGGGGGGGCCAGGACACCTCCTACGAGCAGTACTTC. Translating gives CASSLRGGQDTSYEQYF.

This chain connects TRBV27 to TRBJ2-6, with D uncertain. The V end was cut by 6 bases, the J end by 0 bases, with 15 bases between. The CDR3 totals 17 residues. Per the germline V gene, CDR1 is MNHEY and CDR2 is SMNVEV (reference sequence). CDR3 in amino acids: CASRQRTAFSGANVLTF. In DNA form, the CDR3 reads TGTGCCAGCAGACAACGTACAGCTTTCTCTGGGGCCAACGTCCTGACTTTC.

V gene TRBV3-1 combines with J gene TRBJ2-1; D is tentatively TRBD1 or TRBD2 (6 bases each). The CDR3 consists of 16 residues. Trimming took off 1 base at V and 6 bases at J, with 16 bases between the two ends. Germline V gives CDR1 LGHDT, CDR2 YNNKEL (reference sequence). DNA of the CDR3: TGTGCCAGCAGCCAAGGGGACTTCCTACAGGGCAATGAGCAGTTCTTC. Encoded protein: CASSQGDFLQGNEQFF.

J is TRBJ2-5 and V is TRBV29-1; no clear D. This CDR3 has 13 amino acids. V lost 4 bases to trimming and J lost 3 bases, with 12 bases between them. From germline, CDR1 is SQVTM and CDR2 ANQGSEA. CDR3 coding DNA: TGCAGCGTTGCGATTGGCGGAAAAGAGACCCAGTACTTC. It translates to CSVAIGGKETQYF.

The chain has TRBV27 and TRBJ2-5; no clear D. The CDR3 sequence is 15 residues long. V gave up 2 bases and J gave up 10 bases, with 20 bases separating them. Germline V lookup: CDR1 MNHEY, CDR2 SMNVEV (reference sequence). The CDR3 sequence is CASSLIGGSVVDQYF. The DNA for the CDR3 is TGTGCCAGCAGTTTAATCGGCGGATCAGTGGTAGACCAGTACTTC.

The chain links TRBV27 to TRBJ2-2; D is perhaps TRBD2 (6 bases). The CDR3 spans 14 residues. Trimming shortened V by 4 bases and J by 3 bases, and 9 bases separated the two germline ends. Germline V gives CDR1 MNHEY, CDR2 SMNVEV (reference sequence). The CDR3 loop is CASSYRGYTGELFF. The CDR3 nucleotides are TGTGCCAGCAGTTATCGGGGGTACACCGGGGAGCTGTTTTTT.

The CDR3 spells CASSFDPPGRSTGANVLTF. CDR3 in DNA: TGTGCCAGCAGTTTTGATCCCCCAGGCCGGTCGACTGGGGCCAACGTCCTGACTTTC. The rearrangement uses TRBV6-5 and TRBJ2-6; no reliable D call. This CDR3 is built from 19 residues. The V gene lost 4 bases and the J gene lost 2 bases, with 21 bases spanning the gap. Germline lookup yields CDR1 MNHEY and CDR2 SVGAGI.

The chain employs TRBV21-1 and TRBJ1-4; the table names TRBD1, a call not compared with the DNA. TRBV21-1 is a known pseudogene. CDR3 length: 12 residues. Here the CDR3 DNA reads TGTGCCATCAATTCTCTTAGGGGGTTGGTGTTTTTT. It encodes CAINSLRGLVFF.

The chain combines TRBV4-1 with TRBJ2-5; 7 bases match TRBD2. CDR1 is MGHRA, CDR2 YSYEKL, per germline. Germline trimming cut 2 bases from V and 3 bases from J; bases unmatched to any gene: 6. The CDR3 loop spans 15 amino acids. The CDR3 coding sequence is TGCGCCAGCAGCCAAACAGCGGGAATAAAAGAGACCCAGTACTTC. Protein sequence: CASSQTAGIKETQYF.

The chain employs TRBV11-2 and TRBJ2-7; TRBD2 agrees at 8 bases. J was trimmed by 4 bases and V by 5 bases; bases with no gene match: 10. The CDR3 covers 15 residues. The germline V gene has CDR1 SGHAT and CDR2 FQNNGV. The CDR3 is CASSPAGVSTYEQYF. CDR3 in DNA: TGTGCCAGCAGCCCAGCGGGGGTATCGACTTACGAGCAGTACTTC. Based on the CDR3 plus reference TRBV11-2 and TRBJ2-7, the full variable domain is EAGVAQSPRYKIIEKRQSVAFWCNPISGHATLYWYQQILGQGPKLLIQFQNNGVVDDSQLPKDRFSAERLKGVDSTLKIQPAKLEDSAVYLCASSPAGVSTYEQYFGPGTRLTVT.

V and J are TRBV4-2 and TRBJ1-2; no clear D gene. The CDR3 runs to 18 residues. Germline CDR1 LGHNA, CDR2 YNFKEQ. V lost 0 bases to trimming and J lost 0 bases, with 17 bases between them. The CDR3 here is CASSQERAGSVPNYGYTF. The CDR3 region has the DNA TGTGCCAGCAGCCAAGAAAGGGCGGGTTCGGTTCCTAACTATGGCTACACCTTC.

This sequence joins TRBV13 and TRBJ1-1; D is uncertain. V was shortened by 3 bases and J by 5 bases, with 7 bases between the two germline ends. Germline CDR1 is PRHDT and CDR2 is FYEKMQ (reference sequence). This CDR3 region has 12 residues. The CDR3 loop is CASSFERTEAFF. CDR3 DNA: TGTGCCAGCAGCTTTGAGAGAACTGAAGCTTTCTTT.

The chain joins TRBV9 to TRBJ2-3; 10 bases are shared with TRBD1. CDR1 and CDR2 (germline): SGDLS, YYNGEE. V shed 0 bases and J 4 bases; nucleotides not matched to a gene: 5. CDR3 length: 16 amino acids. The CDR3 loop reads CASSVVGQGDADTQYF. DNA of the CDR3: TGTGCCAGCAGCGTAGTAGGACAGGGGGATGCAGATACGCAGTATTTT. The full variable domain, with the rest looked up from reference TRBV9 and TRBJ2-3, is DSGVTQTPKHLITATGQRVTLRCSPRSGDLSVYWYQQSLDQGLQFLIQYYNGEERAKGNILERFSAQQFPDLHSELNLSSLELGDSALYFCASSVVGQGDADTQYFGPGTRLTVL.

The rearrangement joins TRBV6-5 to TRBJ2-7; a possible D gene is TRBD1 (5 bases). V was trimmed by 9 bases and J by 7 bases, leaving 25 bases between them. The germline gives CDR1 MNHEY, CDR2 SVGAGI. CDR3 length: 15 residues. CDR3 region: CASSGHPSSHGEQYF. The CDR3 coding sequence is TGTGCCAGTTCCGGACACCCCAGTTCCCATGGAGAGCAGTACTTC.

This chain connects TRBV27 to TRBJ1-5; D gene ambiguous. Germline V gene data show CDR1 as MNHEY and CDR2 as SMNVEV (reference sequence). The CDR3 has 15 residues. Trimming shortened V by 5 bases and J by 0 bases, and 11 bases separated the two germline ends. The CDR3 DNA sequence: TGTGCCAGCAGTGAAAGGACTCATAGCAATCAGCCCCAGCATTTT. Its translation is CASSERTHSNQPQHF.

This clonotype was seen only once. In DNA, the CDR3 is TGTGCCAGCAGTTTAGGGACAGGGCCGATGTCTTCCGAGCAGTACTTC. Amino acids: CASSLGTGPMSSEQYF. This chain links TRBV12-3 or TRBV12-4 with TRBJ2-7; 8 bases are a match to TRBD1. V dropped 1 base and J dropped 6; count of bases not matched to a gene: 11. The CDR3 is 16 amino acids.

V and J are TRBV5-5 and TRBJ2-1; no definite D call. Germline-derived CDR1 and CDR2 are SGHKS and YYEKEE (reference sequence). CDR3 length equals 14 residues. V lost 1 base to trimming and J lost 5 bases, with 10 bases between them. The CDR3 reads CASSLRLGNNEQFF. CDR3 coding DNA: TGTGCCAGCAGCTTGCGGCTGGGAAACAATGAGCAGTTCTTC.

In its sample, this clonotype was seen a few times. The chain joins TRBV4-1 to TRBJ2-7; TRBD1 agrees at 12 bases. CDR3 length equals 14 residues. The germline CDR1 and CDR2 sequences are MGHRA and YSYEKL. The junction had 8 bases not matched to a gene; V was cut back by 6 bases and J by 8 bases. CDR3 loop: CASRQPGQGAKQYF. The CDR3 region has the DNA TGCGCCAGCAGACAACCGGGACAGGGGGCTAAGCAGTACTTC.

CDR3 coding DNA: TGCGCCAGCAGCTTGGAAGATTTCTCTGGGGCCAACGTCCTGACTTTC. Translated: CASSLEDFSGANVLTF. This rearrangement joins TRBV5-1 to TRBJ2-6; D unclear. There are 16 residues in the CDR3. Trimming removed 0 bases at V and 0 bases at J, with 7 bases between. Germline assignment: CDR1 SGHRS and CDR2 YFSETQ.

This chain uses TRBV5-1 with TRBJ2-7, with 10 bases that match TRBD1. After removal of 9 bases from V and 5 bases from J, the junction contained 17 bases not matched to a gene. CDR3 length equals 16 residues. Germline-derived CDR1 and CDR2 are SGHRS and YFSETQ. The CDR3, as DNA: TGCGCCACGCTGCCTCCCTCCCGGGACAGGGGCGACGAGCAGTACTTC. This encodes CATLPPSRDRGDEQYF.

The chain is built from TRBV27 and TRBJ2-7; D uncertain. The germline gives CDR1 MNHEY, CDR2 SMNVEV (reference sequence). There are 14 residues in the CDR3. V shed 0 bases and J shed 5 bases, with 11 bases lying between them. CDR3 in amino acids: CASSLSVRGDEQYF. In DNA, the CDR3 is TGTGCCAGCAGTTTATCAGTTCGTGGGGACGAGCAGTACTTC.

The J gene is TRBJ2-3, the V gene TRBV10-1; D remains ambiguous. Germline V lookup: CDR1 WNHNN, CDR2 SYGVQD (reference sequence). V was shortened by 1 base and J by 2 bases, with 7 bases between the two germline ends. CDR3 length equals 14 residues. The CDR3 sequence is CASSEFITTDTQYF. DNA for the CDR3: TGCGCCAGCAGTGAGTTTATTACCACAGATACGCAGTATTTT.